A selection of T cell receptor beta chains follows, all from one sample in a study of blood T cell repertoires in COVID-19. Clones were sequenced by immunoSEQ multiplex PCR, and TCRdb holds only the in-frame ones, with some missing. The repertoire holds around 360,000 clones, with about 89% as singletons. Material for sequencing was PBMCs or T cells enriched from blood (not recorded which). The source of these receptors is a man between 35 and 55 years old in a cohort exposed to, infected with or recovered from COVID-19 (not recorded which). Each CDR3 is given with its conserved first and last residue. D genes are given only for firm matches. The listing skips clone size in some rows; elsewhere it reads once, few, many or a size class.

D gene	V gene	J gene	clone size	CDR3 protein	CDR3 DNA
TRBD2	TRBV11-3	TRBJ2-1	-	CASSLAGTSEGNEQFF	TGTGCCAGCAGCTTAGCCGGGACTAGCGAAGGCAATGAGCAGTTCTTC
-	TRBV14	TRBJ2-7	-	CASSQVVITNYEQYF	TGTGCCAGCAGCCAAGTTGTGATCACTAACTACGAGCAGTACTTC
-	TRBV2	TRBJ1-1	-	CASSAGQPDLNTEAFF	TGTGCCAGCAGCGCCGGACAACCAGACTTGAACACTGAAGCTTTCTTT
TRBD2	TRBV28	TRBJ2-2	-	CASSLGTSGGTGELFF	TGTGCCAGCAGTCTTGGGACTAGCGGGGGCACCGGGGAGCTGTTTTTT
-	TRBV11-2	TRBJ1-2	-	CASSLFQGFYGYTF	TGTGCCAGCAGCTTATTCCAGGGGTTCTATGGCTACACCTTC
TRBD2	TRBV7-2	TRBJ2-1	once	CASSLQREGGREQFF	TGTGCCAGCAGCCTCCAGCGGGAGGGGGGCCGGGAGCAGTTCTTC
-	TRBV3-1/TRBV3-2	TRBJ1-2	-	CASSQDRAGFGYGYTF	TGTGCCAGCAGCCAAGATCGAGCAGGTTTCGGCTATGGCTACACCTTC
TRBD2	TRBV5-1	TRBJ2-3	-	CASSLATSGSTDTQYF	TGCGCCAGCAGCTTGGCCACTAGCGGAAGCACAGATACGCAGTATTTT
-	TRBV19	TRBJ1-5	-	CASRWDLYQPQHF	TGTGCCAGTAGGTGGGACTTATATCAGCCCCAGCATTTT
TRBD2	TRBV11-3	TRBJ2-3	few	CASSPGSTSGGSTDTQYF	TGTGCCAGCAGTCCGGGCTCCACTAGCGGAGGAAGCACAGATACGCAGTATTTT
-	TRBV18	TRBJ2-3	-	CASSPAGSTDTQYF	TGTGCCAGCTCACCAGCAGGAAGCACAGATACGCAGTATTTT
TRBD1	TRBV5-1	TRBJ1-6	-	CASSSDRGTGSPLHF	TGCGCCAGCAGCTCGGACAGGGGAACTGGGTCACCCCTCCACTTT
-	TRBV9	TRBJ1-1	-	CASSTQGNTEAFF	TGTGCCAGCAGCACCCAGGGGAACACTGAAGCTTTCTTT
TRBD2	TRBV9	TRBJ2-7	-	CASGPSGSYEQYF	TGTGCCAGCGGCCCGAGCGGGAGCTACGAGCAGTACTTC
-	TRBV11-2	TRBJ1-4	-	CASSLVVQTGVELAEKLFF	TGTGCCAGCAGCTTAGTCGTTCAGACAGGTGTGGAGTTGGCTGAAAAACTGTTTTTT
TRBD1	TRBV28	TRBJ2-3	once	CASSRQGLADTQYF	TGTGCCAGCAGCAGACAGGGGTTGGCAGATACGCAGTATTTT
-	TRBV5-6	TRBJ1-4	once	CASSAGTSDANEKLFF	TGTGCCAGCAGCGCTGGGACATCAGACGCTAATGAAAAGCTGTTTTTT
-	TRBV24-1	TRBJ2-3	-	CATSDPFSGTQYF	TGTGCCACCAGTGATCCCTTCAGCGGTACGCAGTATTTT
-	TRBV19	TRBJ2-7	-	CATGAFYEQYF	TGTGCCACTGGGGCGTTTTACGAGCAGTACTTC
-	TRBV7-2	TRBJ1-2	-	CASSLGQGRARGYTF	TGTGCCAGCAGCTTAGGTCAGGGAAGGGCCCGCGGCTACACCTTC
-	TRBV11-2	TRBJ1-6	-	CASSLATVTQPLHF	TGTGCCAGCAGCTTAGCGACGGTTACACAGCCCCTCCACTTT
-	TRBV2	TRBJ2-3	-	CASNGLGQYF	TGTGCCAGCAACGGACTTGGGCAGTATTTT
-	TRBV30	TRBJ1-1	-	CAWSPYTEAFF	TGTGCCTGGAGTCCCTACACTGAAGCTTTCTTT
-	TRBV29-1	TRBJ1-6	-	CSVRETGYSPLHF	TGCAGCGTTCGGGAAACAGGGTATTCACCCCTCCACTTT
TRBD1	TRBV5-1	TRBJ1-6	few	CASSLSGTGDSPLHF	TGCGCCAGCAGCTTGTCCGGGACAGGGGATTCACCCCTCCACTTT
-	TRBV27	TRBJ1-6	-	CASSVRGQSYNSPLHF	TGTGCCAGCAGTGTCAGGGGTCAGTCCTATAATTCACCCCTCCACTTT
-	TRBV5-1	TRBJ2-1	-	CASSLVGFSREFF	TGCGCCAGCAGCTTGGTAGGTTTTAGCAGGGAGTTCTTC
TRBD2	TRBV28	TRBJ2-1	-	CASSFRREPSYNEQFF	TGTGCCAGCAGTTTTAGGCGGGAGCCCTCCTACAATGAGCAGTTCTTC
-	TRBV3-1/TRBV3-2	TRBJ1-2	-	CASSYRLALGYGYTF	TGTGCCAGCAGCTACCGACTGGCGCTTGGATATGGCTACACCTTC
-	TRBV28	TRBJ1-2	-	CASSTSPLLFDGYTF	TGTGCCAGCAGTACCTCCCCTCTTCTATTTGATGGCTACACCTTC
TRBD2	TRBV30	TRBJ2-5	-	CAWSKGGLAGWETQYF	TGTGCCTGGAGTAAAGGAGGGCTAGCGGGATGGGAGACCCAGTACTTC
-	TRBV5-5	TRBJ2-3	-	CASSPSTDTQYF	TGTGCCAGCAGCCCTAGCACAGATACGCAGTATTTT
-	TRBV10-1	TRBJ1-1	-	CASSDTRRPNTEAFF	TGCGCCAGCAGTGATACAAGGCGGCCGAACACTGAAGCTTTCTTT
TRBD1	TRBV4-1	TRBJ2-7	-	CASSQTGDEQYF	TGCGCCAGCAGCCAGACAGGGGACGAGCAGTACTTC
-	TRBV2	TRBJ1-5	-	CASSDRQGSDNQPQHF	TGTGCCAGCAGTGACCGGCAGGGATCGGACAATCAGCCCCAGCATTTT
TRBD2	TRBV30	TRBJ2-7	-	CAWAGTRGSEQYF	TGTGCCTGGGCCGGGACTAGGGGGAGCGAGCAGTACTTC
TRBD1	TRBV28	TRBJ2-7	-	CASRQQGAGEQYF	TGTGCCAGCAGACAACAGGGGGCAGGGGAGCAGTACTTC
-	TRBV19	TRBJ1-4	-	CASSTRPGDNEKLFF	TGTGCCAGTAGTACCCGACCGGGGGATAATGAAAAACTGTTTTTT
TRBD2	TRBV19	TRBJ2-7	once	CASSNRGSSYEQYF	TGTGCCAGTAGTAATCGCGGGAGTTCCTACGAGCAGTACTTC
-	TRBV25-1	TRBJ2-2	-	CASTGRHTGELFF	TGTGCCAGCACAGGGCGGCACACCGGGGAGCTGTTTTTT
TRBD2	TRBV6-2/TRBV6-3	TRBJ2-3	-	CASSLTSGKADTQYF	TGTGCCAGCAGCCTTACTAGCGGGAAGGCAGATACGCAGTATTTT
TRBD1	TRBV7-9	TRBJ1-1	-	CASSPGQKNTEAFF	TGTGCCAGCAGCCCGGGACAGAAAAACACTGAAGCTTTCTTT
-	TRBV7-2	TRBJ1-6	-	CASSLDPRYLDSPLHF	TGTGCCAGCAGCTTAGACCCTAGGTACCTAGATTCACCCCTCCACTTT
-	TRBV14	TRBJ2-7	-	CASSQLRGYEQYF	TGTGCCAGCAGCCAGCTCAGGGGCTACGAGCAGTACTTC
TRBD1	TRBV19	TRBJ1-2	-	CASSATGDDGYTF	TGTGCCAGTAGTGCGACAGGGGATGATGGCTACACCTTC
TRBD2	TRBV7-9	TRBJ2-3	-	CASSLGLAGGPDTQYF	TGTGCCAGCAGCTTAGGGCTAGCGGGAGGGCCAGATACGCAGTATTTT
-	TRBV2	TRBJ2-2	-	CASRVASSNTGELFF	TGTGCCAGCAGGGTAGCTAGTTCGAACACCGGGGAGCTGTTTTTT
-	TRBV27	TRBJ2-2	once	CASSLYSLDRDTLTGELFF	TGTGCCAGCAGTTTATACAGTTTAGACCGGGACACGTTAACCGGGGAGCTGTTTTTT
-	TRBV28	TRBJ2-1	-	CASSLTAAGVYNEQFF	TGTGCCAGCAGCCTGACCGCTGCCGGGGTCTACAATGAGCAGTTCTTC
-	TRBV28	TRBJ2-1	-	CASSWQEAYNEQFF	TGTGCCAGCAGTTGGCAAGAGGCCTACAATGAGCAGTTCTTC
-	TRBV5-6	TRBJ2-7	-	CASSLGARTYEQYF	TGTGCCAGCAGCTTGGGGGCCAGGACCTACGAGCAGTACTTC